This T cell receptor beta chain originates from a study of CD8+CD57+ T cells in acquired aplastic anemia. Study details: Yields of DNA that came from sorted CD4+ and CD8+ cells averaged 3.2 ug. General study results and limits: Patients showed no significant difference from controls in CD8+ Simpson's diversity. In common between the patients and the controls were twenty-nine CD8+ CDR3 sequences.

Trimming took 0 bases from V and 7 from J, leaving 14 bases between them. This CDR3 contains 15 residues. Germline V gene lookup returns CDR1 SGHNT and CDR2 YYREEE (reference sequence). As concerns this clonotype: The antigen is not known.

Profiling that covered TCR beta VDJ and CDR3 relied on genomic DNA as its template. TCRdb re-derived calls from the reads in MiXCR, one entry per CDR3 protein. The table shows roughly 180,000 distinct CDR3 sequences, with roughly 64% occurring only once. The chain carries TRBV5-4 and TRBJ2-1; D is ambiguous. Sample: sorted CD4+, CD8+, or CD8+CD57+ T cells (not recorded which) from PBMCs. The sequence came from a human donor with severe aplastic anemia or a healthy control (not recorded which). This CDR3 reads CASSLGSGWENEQFF. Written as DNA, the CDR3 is TGTGCCAGCAGCTTGGGTAGTGGTTGGGAAAATGAGCAGTTCTTC.